This TCR beta chain was identified during a study of siplizumab effects on memory and regulatory T cells. Germline trimming cut 1 base from V and 1 base from J; bases unmatched to any gene: 6. The CDR3 runs 16 residues. Germline CDR1 WNHNN, CDR2 SYGVQD (reference sequence). TCRdb's table, derived via immunoSEQ multiplex PCR, lists solely in-frame clones and lacks some. Of over 35,000 clones listed, roughly 90% are singletons. Note on this clone: Its specificity is unknown.

Study-wide points: Whether proliferating Tregs in siplizumab cultures suppress was not functionally confirmed.

The specimen sequenced was naive CD4+ T cells sorted from blood. V gene TRBV10-1 combines with J gene TRBJ2-5; 7 bases align to TRBD2. The clonotype was recovered from a human donor in good health. CDR3 in DNA: TGCGCCAGCAGTGAGTACCCAGCGGGACCCCAAGAGACCCAGTACTTC. Amino acid sequence: CASSEYPAGPQETQYF.